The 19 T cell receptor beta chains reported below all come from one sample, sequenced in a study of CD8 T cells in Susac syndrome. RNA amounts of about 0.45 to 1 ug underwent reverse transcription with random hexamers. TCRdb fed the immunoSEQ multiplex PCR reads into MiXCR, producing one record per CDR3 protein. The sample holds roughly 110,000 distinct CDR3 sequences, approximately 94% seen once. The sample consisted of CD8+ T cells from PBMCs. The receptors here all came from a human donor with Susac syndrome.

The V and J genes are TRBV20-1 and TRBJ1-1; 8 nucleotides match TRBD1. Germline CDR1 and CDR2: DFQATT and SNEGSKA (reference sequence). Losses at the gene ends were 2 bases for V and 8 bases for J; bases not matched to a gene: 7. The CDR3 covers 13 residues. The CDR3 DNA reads TGCAGTGCTAGAAATCAGGGGGCGCCCGAAGCTTTCTTT. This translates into CSARNQGAPEAFF.

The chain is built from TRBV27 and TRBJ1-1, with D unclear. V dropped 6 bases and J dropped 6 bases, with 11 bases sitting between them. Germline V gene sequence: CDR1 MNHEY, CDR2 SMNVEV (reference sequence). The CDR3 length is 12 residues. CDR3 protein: CASRSAVAEAFF. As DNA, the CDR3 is TGTGCCAGCAGATCGGCCGTCGCTGAAGCTTTCTTT.

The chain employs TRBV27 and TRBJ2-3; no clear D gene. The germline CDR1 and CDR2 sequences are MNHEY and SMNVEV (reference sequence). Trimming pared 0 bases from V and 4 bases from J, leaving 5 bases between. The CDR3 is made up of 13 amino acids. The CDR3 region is CASSLSRADTQYF. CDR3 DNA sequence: TGTGCCAGCAGTTTATCCCGGGCAGATACGCAGTATTTT.

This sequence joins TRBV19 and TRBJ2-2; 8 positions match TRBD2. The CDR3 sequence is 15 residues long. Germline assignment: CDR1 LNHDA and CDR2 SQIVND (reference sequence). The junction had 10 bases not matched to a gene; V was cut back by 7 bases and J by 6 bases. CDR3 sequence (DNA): TGTGCCAGTACTTATACTAGCGGTCTGTCCGGGGAGCTGTTTTTT. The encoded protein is CASTYTSGLSGELFF.

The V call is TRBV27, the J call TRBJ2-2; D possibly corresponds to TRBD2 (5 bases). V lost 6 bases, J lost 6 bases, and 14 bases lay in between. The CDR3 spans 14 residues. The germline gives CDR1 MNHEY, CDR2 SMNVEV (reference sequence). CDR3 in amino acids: CASSSPPGSGELFF. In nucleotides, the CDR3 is TGTGCCAGCAGCTCCCCCCCGGGGTCCGGGGAGCTGTTTTTT.

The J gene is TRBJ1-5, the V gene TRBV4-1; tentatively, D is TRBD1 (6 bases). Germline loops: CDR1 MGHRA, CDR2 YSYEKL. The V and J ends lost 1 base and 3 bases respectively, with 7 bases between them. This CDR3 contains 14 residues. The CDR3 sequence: CASSQAGANQPQHF. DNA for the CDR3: TGCGCCAGCAGCCAAGCAGGGGCCAATCAGCCCCAGCATTTT.

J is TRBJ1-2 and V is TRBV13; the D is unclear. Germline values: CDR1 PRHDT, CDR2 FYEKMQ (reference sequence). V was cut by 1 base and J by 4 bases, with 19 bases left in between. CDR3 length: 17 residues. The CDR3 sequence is CASSLVEAGSSSYGYTF. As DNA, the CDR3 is TGTGCCAGCAGCTTAGTGGAGGCGGGCAGCTCTTCCTATGGCTACACCTTC.

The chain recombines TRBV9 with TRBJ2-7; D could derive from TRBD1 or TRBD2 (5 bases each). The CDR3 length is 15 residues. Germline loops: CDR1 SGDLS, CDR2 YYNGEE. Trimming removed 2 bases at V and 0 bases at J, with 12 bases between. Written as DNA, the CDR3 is TGTGCCAGCAGCGTCTCAGAGGGGATCTCCTACGAGCAGTACTTC. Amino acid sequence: CASSVSEGISYEQYF.

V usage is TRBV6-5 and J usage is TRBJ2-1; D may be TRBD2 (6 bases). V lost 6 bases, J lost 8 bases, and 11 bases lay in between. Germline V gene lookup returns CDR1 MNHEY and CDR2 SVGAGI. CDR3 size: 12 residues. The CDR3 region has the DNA TGTGCCAGCAGCCCCTCGGGGGATGAGCAGTTCTTC. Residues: CASSPSGDEQFF.

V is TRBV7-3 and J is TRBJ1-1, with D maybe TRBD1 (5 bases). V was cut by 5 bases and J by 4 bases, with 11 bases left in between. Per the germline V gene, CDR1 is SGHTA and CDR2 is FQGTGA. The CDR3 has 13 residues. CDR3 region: CASSLSGSTEAFF. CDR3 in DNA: TGTGCCAGCAGCCTTTCAGGGAGCACTGAAGCTTTCTTT.

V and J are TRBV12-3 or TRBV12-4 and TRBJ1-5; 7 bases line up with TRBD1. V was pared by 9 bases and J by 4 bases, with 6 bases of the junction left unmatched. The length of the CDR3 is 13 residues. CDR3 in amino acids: CASTQGRNQPQHF. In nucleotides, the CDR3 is TGTGCCAGTACACAGGGGCGGAATCAGCCCCAGCATTTT.

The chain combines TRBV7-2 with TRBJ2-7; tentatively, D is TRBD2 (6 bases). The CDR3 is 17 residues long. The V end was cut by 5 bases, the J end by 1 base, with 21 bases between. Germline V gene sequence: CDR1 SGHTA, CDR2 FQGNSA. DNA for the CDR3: TGTGCCAGCAGCCTCCCGAGGAGCGGGCAAAGGTCCTACGAGCAGTACTTC. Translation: CASSLPRSGQRSYEQYF.

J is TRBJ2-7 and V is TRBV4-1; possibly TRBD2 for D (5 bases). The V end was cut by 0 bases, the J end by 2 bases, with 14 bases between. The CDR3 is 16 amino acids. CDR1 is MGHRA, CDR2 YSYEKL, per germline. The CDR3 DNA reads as TGCGCCAGCAGCCAAGATGCGGGCTTCAACACCTACGAGCAGTACTTC. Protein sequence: CASSQDAGFNTYEQYF.

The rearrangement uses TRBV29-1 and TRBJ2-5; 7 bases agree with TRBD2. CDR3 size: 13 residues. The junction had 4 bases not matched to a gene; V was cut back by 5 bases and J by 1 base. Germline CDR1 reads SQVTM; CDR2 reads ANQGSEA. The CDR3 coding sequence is TGCAGCGTTCGGGCGGGGGTCCAAGAGACCCAGTACTTC. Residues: CSVRAGVQETQYF.

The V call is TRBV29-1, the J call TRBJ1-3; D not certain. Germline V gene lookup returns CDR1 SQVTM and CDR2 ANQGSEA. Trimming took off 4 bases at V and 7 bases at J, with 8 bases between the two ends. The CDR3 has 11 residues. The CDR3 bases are TGCAGCGTTGTTCTGTTTAACACCATATATTTT. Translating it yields CSVVLFNTIYF.

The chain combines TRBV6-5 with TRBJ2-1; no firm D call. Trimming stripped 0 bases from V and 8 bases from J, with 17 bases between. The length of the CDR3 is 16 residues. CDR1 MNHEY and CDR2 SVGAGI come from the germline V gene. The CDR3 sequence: CASSYSHGAPYDEQFF. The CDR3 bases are TGTGCCAGCAGTTACTCGCATGGAGCGCCGTACGATGAGCAGTTCTTC.

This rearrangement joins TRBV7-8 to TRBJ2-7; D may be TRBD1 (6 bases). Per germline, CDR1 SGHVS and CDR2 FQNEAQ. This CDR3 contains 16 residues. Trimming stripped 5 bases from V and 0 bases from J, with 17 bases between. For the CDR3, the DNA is TGTGCCAGCAGCCCCCAACTCTCAGGGGCCTCCTACGAGCAGTACTTC. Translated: CASSPQLSGASYEQYF.

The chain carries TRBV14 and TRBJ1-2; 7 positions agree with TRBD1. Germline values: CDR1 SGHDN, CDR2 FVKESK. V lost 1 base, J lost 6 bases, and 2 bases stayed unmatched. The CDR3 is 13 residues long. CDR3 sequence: CASSQGTGDGYTF. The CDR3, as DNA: TGTGCCAGCAGCCAAGGGACAGGAGATGGCTACACCTTC.

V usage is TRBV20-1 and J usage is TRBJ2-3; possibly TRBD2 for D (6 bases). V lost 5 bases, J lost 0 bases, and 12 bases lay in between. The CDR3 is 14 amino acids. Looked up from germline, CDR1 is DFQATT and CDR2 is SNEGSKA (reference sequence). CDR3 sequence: CSAPQLASTDTQYF. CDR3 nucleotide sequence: TGCAGTGCTCCTCAACTAGCTAGCACAGATACGCAGTATTTT.